One and the same sample provided the 7 T cell receptor beta chains below, sequenced in a study of Tregs in tolerant kidney transplant recipients. Profiling relied on immunoSEQ multiplex PCR, and the TCRdb table lists in-frame clones only, not all of them. The sample lists about 120,000 clones, roughly nine tenths seen once, with roughly 0.61% in the top ten. Specimen: CD4+ T cells from blood. These TCRs come from a human donor in good health.

This chain uses TRBV6-6 with TRBJ2-2; 11 nucleotides match TRBD1. This CDR3 comprises 15 residues. The trim removed 6 bases at V and 4 bases at J, leaving 4 bases unmatched. Germline assignment: CDR1 MNHNY and CDR2 SVGAGI (reference sequence). CDR3 region: CASSPGQGGTGELFF. The CDR3, as DNA: TGTGCCAGCAGCCCGGGACAGGGGGGCACCGGGGAGCTGTTTTTT.

The gene calls are TRBV6-6 and TRBJ2-1, with 12 bases fitting TRBD2. The CDR3 extends over 16 amino acids. V lost 6 bases, J lost 8 bases, and 11 bases stayed unmatched. In germline, CDR1 is MNHNY, CDR2 SVGAGI (reference sequence). The DNA for the CDR3 is TGTGCCAGCAGAAGACTCTCTAGCGGGGGGGCATATGAGCAGTTCTTC. Residues: CASRRLSSGGAYEQFF.

The chain couples TRBV11-2 to TRBJ1-6, with D unresolved. The germline V gene has CDR1 SGHAT and CDR2 FQNNGV. V was shortened by 5 bases and J by 7 bases, with 15 bases between the two germline ends. The CDR3 is 15 residues long. CDR3 bases: TGTGCCAGCAGCCGATCGGGGTTGGGGAATTCACCCCTCCACTTT. It translates to CASSRSGLGNSPLHF.

The chain combines TRBV7-6 with TRBJ2-2; D is possibly TRBD1 (6 bases). Trimming shortened V by 6 bases and J by 4 bases, and 12 bases separated the two germline ends. Germline V CDR1 and CDR2: SGHVS, FNYEAQ. The CDR3 has 14 residues. The CDR3 region has the DNA TGTGCCAGCAGTCCTAACAGGGTCACCGGGGAGCTGTTTTTT. Protein: CASSPNRVTGELFF.

This clone showed up just once. This chain links TRBV5-5 with TRBJ1-4; 7 positions agree with TRBD1. CDR1 is SGHKS and CDR2 is YYEKEE in the germline V gene (reference sequence). This CDR3 is 16 amino acids long. The V gene end was trimmed by 0 bases and the J gene end by 4 bases; junction bases not matched to a gene: 6. Here the CDR3 DNA reads TGTGCCAGCAGCTTGGCATCGGGACAGCTTAATGAAAAACTGTTTTTT. Translating gives CASSLASGQLNEKLFF.

This chain joins TRBV5-8 and TRBJ1-4, with 8 bases fitting TRBD1. The CDR3 totals 14 residues. Germline V gives CDR1 SGHTS, CDR2 YDEGEE. With V trimmed by 4 bases and J by 4 bases, 3 bases remained unmatched. The CDR3 DNA reads TGTGCCAGCAGCCGGACAGGGCTTAATGAAAAACTGTTTTTT. Translating it yields CASSRTGLNEKLFF.

V and J are TRBV6-5 and TRBJ2-3, with D possibly called TRBD1 or TRBD2 (6 bases each). Germline assignment: CDR1 MNHEY and CDR2 SVGAGI. This CDR3 is 14 amino acids long. V lost 0 bases, J lost 3 bases, and 7 bases lay in between. CDR3 DNA: TGTGCCAGCAGTTACTCAGGGGGGACAGATACGCAGTATTTT. Protein: CASSYSGGTDTQYF.